In its sample, the clone carrying this T cell receptor beta chain was seen a few times. Its specificity is unknown. Germline loops: CDR1 DFQATT, CDR2 SNEGSKA (reference sequence). The CDR3 totals 16 residues. J lost 2 bases, V lost 8 bases, and 15 bases had no gene match. Template switching introduced a universal primer site, and the cDNA bore unique molecular identifiers. TCRdb processed the 5' RACE reads anew with MiXCR; each CDR3 protein has one entry. The sample holds 1.5 million to 2 million distinct CDR3 sequences, around 29% seen once. This sample was taken from a study of identical twins. The study's findings and limits: Abundant cord blood beta clonotypes carried fewer insertions; memory repertoires showed none. Surplus twin overlap in beta out-of-frame sequences was less pronounced.

The specimen was cord blood. V is TRBV20-1 and J is TRBJ2-3; 8 nucleotides line up with TRBD2. The clonotype comes from a newborn girl in good health. The CDR3 nucleotides are TGCAGTTCCTCGTCCGGGACTAGAGACACCACAGATACGCAGTATTTT. This gives the protein CSSSSGTRDTTDTQYF.